This TCR beta chain was sequenced for a study of cytomegalovirus exposure and HLA in healthy donors. Vbeta (60) and Jbeta (13) primers were used in the PCR. Produced via immunoSEQ multiplex PCR; TCRdb's table is partial and in-frame only. The table lists 120,000 or so clones, approximately 82% of them singletons. On this clone: Its antigen is not identified.

Broader study findings: Donors belonging to an Asian-associated ancestry cluster reportedly showed fewer N-insertions in productive TCRs than the approximately 640-donor mean, according to what a later analysis found. In a later analysis, several top co-occurrence clusters appeared linked to parvovirus B19, influenza, CMV and Epstein-Barr virus. Some V segments, including TRBV6-2 and TRBV6-3, were excluded as indistinguishable. TCR beta chains numbering some 150 were designated cytomegalovirus-associated.

V lost 3 bases and J lost 4; bases outside the gene matches: 15. CDR1 and CDR2 (germline): GTSNPN, SVGIG (reference sequence). This CDR3 has 19 amino acids. The specimen was PBMCs. This sequence joins TRBV30 and TRBJ1-6, with TRBD1 identical over 10 bases. The receptor was derived from a man aged 25-45 years in good health and CMV-seropositive. CDR3 nucleotide sequence: TGTGCCTGGAGCGGGACAGGGGCTATCAACTTCCCGTATAATTCACCCCTCCACTTT. Its translation is CAWSGTGAINFPYNSPLHF.